Here is one T cell receptor (beta chain) with its context. Its antigen is unknown. The CDR3 has 15 amino acids. Germline values: CDR1 SGHAT, CDR2 FQNNGV. Germline trimming cut 6 bases from V and 5 bases from J; bases unmatched to any gene: 6. This record comes from a study of OX40 agonist ivuxolimab in advanced cancers. The wider study: Patients with hepatocellular carcinoma, melanoma, renal cell or head and neck cancer made up the dose-escalation patients. Study results and limitations: The authors did not determine the antigen specificity of the expanded peripheral T cells. Clonal expansion in partial responders at 0.1-3.0 mg/kg ranked among the lowest.

Repertoires were generated with immunoSEQ multiplex PCR, while TCRdb's copy carries only in-frame clones and drops some. The repertoire holds 69,000 or so clones, about 91% seen once, with approximately 0.6% in the top ten. The TCR sequence derives from an adult with an advanced solid tumor such as melanoma, head and neck, liver or kidney cancer. The source material was CD4+ or CD8+ T cells sorted from blood, sampled in a trial of the OX40 agonist ivuxolimab. This sequence joins TRBV11-2 and TRBJ2-3, with 12 bases aligning to TRBD2. CDR3 residues: CASRLAGGRGDTQYF. CDR3 nucleotide sequence: TGTGCCAGCAGACTAGCGGGGGGCCGGGGAGATACGCAGTATTTT.